The source of this T cell receptor beta chain is a study of technical replicates of blood from a handful of donors. Sequencing used immunoSEQ multiplex PCR; TCRdb keeps in-frame clones, though not all of them. The sample carries roughly 87,000 clones, around nine tenths recorded once. With 3 bases removed from V and 0 bases from J, the gap between germline ends came to 5 bases. There are 14 residues in the CDR3. The germline V gene encodes CDR1 SGHTA and CDR2 FQGTGA. The sequence derives from a human donor in good health. The V and J genes are TRBV7-3 and TRBJ2-2; D is ambiguous. The sample comprised T cells isolated from PBMCs. The CDR3 nucleotides read TGTGCCAGCAGCTTTAACTCGAACACCGGGGAGCTGTTTTTT. This translates into CASSFNSNTGELFF.